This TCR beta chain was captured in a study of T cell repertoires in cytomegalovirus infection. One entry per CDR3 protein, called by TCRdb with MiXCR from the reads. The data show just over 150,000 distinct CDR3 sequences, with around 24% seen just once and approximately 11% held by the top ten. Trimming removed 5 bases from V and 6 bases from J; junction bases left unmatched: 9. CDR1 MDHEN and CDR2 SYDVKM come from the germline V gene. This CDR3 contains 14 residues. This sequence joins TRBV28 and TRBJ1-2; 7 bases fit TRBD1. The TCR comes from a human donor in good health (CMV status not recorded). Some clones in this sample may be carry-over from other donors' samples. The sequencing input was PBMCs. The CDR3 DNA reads TGTGCCAGCAGTGCGGACAGGAGAAATGATGGCTACACCTTC. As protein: CASSADRRNDGYTF.